These 3 T cell receptor beta chains were sequenced from one sample in a study of blood T cells in healthy people across ages. PCR was performed a second time for about 7 to 12 cycles using a sample-barcoded 5' primer and a J-beta primer mix. One entry per CDR3 protein results from TCRdb running MiXCR on the 5' RACE reads. The repertoire holds around 800,000 distinct CDR3 sequences, with approximately 24% as singletons. These data also featured in a second study, about T cells of mothers and their children.

The material sequenced was blood. The receptors were sampled from a boy between 10 and 17 years old in good health.

The chain employs TRBV4-3 and TRBJ2-3, with a tentative D call TRBD2 (5 bases). Germline loops: CDR1 LGHNA, CDR2 YSLEER. Deletions cut 0 bases from V and 6 bases from J, with 16 bases between. The CDR3 is made up of 16 amino acids. CDR3 DNA sequence: TGCGCCAGCAGCCAAGACCCTAGCCGAAGAGGGGATACGCAGTATTTT. Its translation: CASSQDPSRRGDTQYF.

The chain links TRBV20-1 to TRBJ2-5; weak D call: TRBD2 (6 bases). V gave up 5 bases and J gave up 1 base, with 11 bases separating them. The CDR3 totals 13 residues. Germline V lookup: CDR1 DFQATT, CDR2 SNEGSKA (reference sequence). CDR3 bases: TGCAGTGCTGTACTAGCCCTCCAAGAGACCCAGTACTTC. Amino acids: CSAVLALQETQYF.

The V call is TRBV24-1, the J call TRBJ2-5; perhaps TRBD1 as D (6 bases). CDR1 is KGHDR, CDR2 SFDVKD, per germline. V gave up 2 bases and J gave up 3 bases, with 12 bases separating them. The CDR3 contains 15 residues. CDR3 sequence (DNA): TGTGCCACCAGTGATTGGGCCGGGGACAAAGAGACCCAGTACTTC. Translated, it gives CATSDWAGDKETQYF.